This TCR beta chain derives from a study of T cells after yellow fever vaccination. Study conclusions and caveats: In post-booster samples, most primary-vaccination clones reappeared (roughly 96% CD4, around 87% CD8). Abundant clonotypes from the bulk population could contaminate FACS-sorted repertoires. CD4 and CD8 compartments shared a small share of clonotypes, likely from convergent recombination.

Template-switching 5'RACE yielded the TCR cDNA; a universal primer site and UMIs were added in the process. One entry per CDR3 protein results from TCRdb running MiXCR on the 5' RACE reads. The top ten clones hold about 26% of a sample with about 350,000 distinct CDR3 sequences, approximately 4% of them seen once. This clonotype has more than one count but fewer than ten. No antigen is known for it. CDR1 is KGHDR, CDR2 SFDVKD, per germline. V lost 4 bases to trimming and J lost 9 bases; unmatched junction nucleotides: 8. The CDR3 is 15 amino acids. This TCR was sampled from a man aged 18 to 30 who received the YFV17D yellow fever vaccine. Sequenced here: PBMCs, sampled 5 days after the yellow fever booster vaccination. The V and J genes are TRBV24-1 and TRBJ2-1, with 10 bases matching TRBD2. The CDR3 DNA reads TGTGCCACCAGTGACTCGGGACTAGCGCTGGGTGAGCAGTTCTTC. Translating it yields CATSDSGLALGEQFF.